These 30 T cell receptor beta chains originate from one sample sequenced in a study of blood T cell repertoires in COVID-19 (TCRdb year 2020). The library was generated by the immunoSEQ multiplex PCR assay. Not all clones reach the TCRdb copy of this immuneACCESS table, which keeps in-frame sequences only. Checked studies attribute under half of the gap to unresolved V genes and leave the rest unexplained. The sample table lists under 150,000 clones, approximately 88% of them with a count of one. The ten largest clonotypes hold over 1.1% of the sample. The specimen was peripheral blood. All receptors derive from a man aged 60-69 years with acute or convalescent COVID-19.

CDR3 bases: TGTGCCAGCAGTTTATCGCCCCTAGCGGGTAGCACAGATACGCAGTATTTT. This encodes CASSLSPLAGSTDTQYF. The chain joins TRBV27 to TRBJ2-3, with 8 bases identical to TRBD2. The ends lost 0 bases at V and 0 bases at J; junction bases unmatched: 5. This CDR3 comprises 17 residues. The germline V gene encodes CDR1 MNHEY and CDR2 SMNVEV (reference sequence).

The CDR3 spells CASSLVMRGELFF. The CDR3 nucleotides read TGTGCCAGCAGCTTAGTTATGCGGGGGGAGCTGTTTTTT. J is TRBJ2-2 and V is TRBV7-6; no firm D call. V shed 1 base and J shed 8 bases, with 8 bases lying between them. The CDR3 loop spans 13 amino acids. From germline, CDR1 is SGHVS and CDR2 FNYEAQ.

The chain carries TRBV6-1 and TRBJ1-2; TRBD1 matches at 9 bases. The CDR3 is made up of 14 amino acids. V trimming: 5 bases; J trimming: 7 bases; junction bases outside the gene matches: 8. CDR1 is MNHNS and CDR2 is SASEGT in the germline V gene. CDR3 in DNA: TGTGCCAGCAGTTTCTCTAGACAGGGGGGTGGCTACACCTTC. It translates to CASSFSRQGGGYTF.

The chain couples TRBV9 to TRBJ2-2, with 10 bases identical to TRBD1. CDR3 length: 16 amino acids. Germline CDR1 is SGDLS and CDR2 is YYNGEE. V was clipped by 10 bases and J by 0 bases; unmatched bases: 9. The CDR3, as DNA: TGTGCCGGCGGGACAGGGGTGAAAGCGAACACCGGGGAGCTGTTTTTT. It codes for CAGGTGVKANTGELFF.

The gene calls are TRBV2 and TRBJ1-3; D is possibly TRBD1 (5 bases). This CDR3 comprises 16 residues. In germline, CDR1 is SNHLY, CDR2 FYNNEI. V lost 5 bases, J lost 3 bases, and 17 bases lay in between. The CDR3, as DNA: TGTGCCAGCAGTACATTACCGCGGACAAGTGGAAACACCATATATTTT. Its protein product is CASSTLPRTSGNTIYF.

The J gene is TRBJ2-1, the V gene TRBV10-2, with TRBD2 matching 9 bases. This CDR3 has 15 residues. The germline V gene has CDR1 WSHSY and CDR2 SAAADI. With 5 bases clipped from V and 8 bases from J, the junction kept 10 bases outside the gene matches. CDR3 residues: CASSFEAGGKDEQFF. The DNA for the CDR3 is TGCGCCAGCAGTTTCGAAGCGGGGGGAAAGGATGAGCAGTTCTTC.

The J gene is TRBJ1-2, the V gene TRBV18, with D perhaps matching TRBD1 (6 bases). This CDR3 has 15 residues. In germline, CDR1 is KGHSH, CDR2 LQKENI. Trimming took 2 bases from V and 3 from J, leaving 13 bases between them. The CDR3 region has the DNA TGTGCCAGCTCACCAGAAAAACGACAGGACTATGGCTACACCTTC. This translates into CASSPEKRQDYGYTF. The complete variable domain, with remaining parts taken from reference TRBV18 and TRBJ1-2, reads NAGVMQNPRHLVRRRGQEARLRCSPMKGHSHVYWYRQLPEEGLKFMVYLQKENIIDESGMPKERFSAEFPKEGPSILRIQQVVRGDSAAYFCASSPEKRQDYGYTFGSGTRLTVV.

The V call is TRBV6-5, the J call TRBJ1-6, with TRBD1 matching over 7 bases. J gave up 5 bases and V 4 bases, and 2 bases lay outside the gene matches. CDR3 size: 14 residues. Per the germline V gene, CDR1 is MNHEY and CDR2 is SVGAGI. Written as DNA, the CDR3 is TGTGCCAGCAGTTCCGGGACAGATAATTCACCCCTCCACTTT. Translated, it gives CASSSGTDNSPLHF.

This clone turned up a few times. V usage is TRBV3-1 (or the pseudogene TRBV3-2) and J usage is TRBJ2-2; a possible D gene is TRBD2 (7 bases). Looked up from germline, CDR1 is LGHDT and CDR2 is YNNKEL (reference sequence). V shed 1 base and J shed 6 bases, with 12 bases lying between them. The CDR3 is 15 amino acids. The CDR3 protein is CASSQAGGPPGELFF. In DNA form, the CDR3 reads TGTGCCAGCAGCCAAGCGGGGGGCCCCCCCGGGGAGCTGTTTTTT.

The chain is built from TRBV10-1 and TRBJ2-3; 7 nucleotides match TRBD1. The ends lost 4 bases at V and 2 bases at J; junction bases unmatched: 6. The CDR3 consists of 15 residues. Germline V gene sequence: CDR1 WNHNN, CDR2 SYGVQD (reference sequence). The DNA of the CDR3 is TGCGCCAGCAGTGGAGGACAGGAGTACACAGATACGCAGTATTTT. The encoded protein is CASSGGQEYTDTQYF.

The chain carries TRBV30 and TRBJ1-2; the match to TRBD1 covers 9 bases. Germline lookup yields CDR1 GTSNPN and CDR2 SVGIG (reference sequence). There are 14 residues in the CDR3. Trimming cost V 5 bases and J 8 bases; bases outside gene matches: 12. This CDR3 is CAWDPGQGRMGYTF. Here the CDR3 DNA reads TGTGCCTGGGATCCGGGACAGGGACGGATGGGCTACACCTTC. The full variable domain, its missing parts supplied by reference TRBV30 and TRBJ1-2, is SQTIHQWPATLVQPVGSPLSLECTVEGTSNPNLYWYRQAAGRGLQLLFYSVGIGQISSEVPQNLSASRPQDRQFILSSKKLLLSDSGFYLCAWDPGQGRMGYTFGSGTRLTVV.

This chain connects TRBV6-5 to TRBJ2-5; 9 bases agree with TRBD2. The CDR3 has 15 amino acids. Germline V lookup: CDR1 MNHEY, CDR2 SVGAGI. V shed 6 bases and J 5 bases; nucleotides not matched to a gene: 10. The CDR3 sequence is CASRAAGGRAETQYF. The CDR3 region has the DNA TGTGCCAGCAGGGCCGCGGGCGGGAGGGCTGAGACCCAGTACTTC.

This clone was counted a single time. For the CDR3, the DNA is TGTGCCAGCAGCCAAGAGCAGTCCTATAATTCACCCCTCCACTTT. This encodes CASSQEQSYNSPLHF. The chain combines TRBV4-2 with TRBJ1-6; D is undetermined. Germline lookup yields CDR1 LGHNA and CDR2 YNFKEQ. The CDR3 sequence is 15 residues long. V lost 0 bases and J 1 base, leaving 4 bases between the germline ends.

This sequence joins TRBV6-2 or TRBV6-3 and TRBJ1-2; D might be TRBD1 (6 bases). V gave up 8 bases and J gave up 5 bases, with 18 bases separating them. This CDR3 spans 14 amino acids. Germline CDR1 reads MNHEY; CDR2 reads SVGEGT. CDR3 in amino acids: CASGPNRVWYGYTF. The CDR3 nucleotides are TGTGCCAGCGGCCCGAACAGGGTTTGGTATGGCTACACCTTC.

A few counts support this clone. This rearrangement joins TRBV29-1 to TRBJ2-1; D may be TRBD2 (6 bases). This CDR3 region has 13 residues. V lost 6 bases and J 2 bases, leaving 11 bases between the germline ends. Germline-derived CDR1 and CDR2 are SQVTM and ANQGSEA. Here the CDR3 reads CSVAPGAYNEQFF. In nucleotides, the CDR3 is TGCAGCGTCGCTCCGGGGGCCTACAATGAGCAGTTCTTC.

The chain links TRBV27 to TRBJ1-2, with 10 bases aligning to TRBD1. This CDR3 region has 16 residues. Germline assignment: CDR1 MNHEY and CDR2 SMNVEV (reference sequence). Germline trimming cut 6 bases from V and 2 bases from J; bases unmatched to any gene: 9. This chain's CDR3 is CASRRQGAGVNYGYTF. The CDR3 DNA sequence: TGTGCCAGCAGGCGACAGGGGGCCGGGGTGAACTATGGCTACACCTTC.

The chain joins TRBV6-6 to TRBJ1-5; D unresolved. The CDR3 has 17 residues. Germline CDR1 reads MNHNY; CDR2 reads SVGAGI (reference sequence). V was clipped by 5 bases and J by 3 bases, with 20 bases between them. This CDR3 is CASSQITKGAFNQPQHF. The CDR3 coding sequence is TGTGCCAGCAGTCAGATCACCAAGGGAGCCTTCAATCAGCCCCAGCATTTT.

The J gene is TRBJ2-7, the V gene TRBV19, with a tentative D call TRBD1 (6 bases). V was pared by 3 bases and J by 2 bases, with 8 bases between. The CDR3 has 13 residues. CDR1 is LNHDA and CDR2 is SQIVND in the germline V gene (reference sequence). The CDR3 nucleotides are TGTGCCAGTAGTATGGACAGAACCTACGAGCAGTACTTC. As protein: CASSMDRTYEQYF.

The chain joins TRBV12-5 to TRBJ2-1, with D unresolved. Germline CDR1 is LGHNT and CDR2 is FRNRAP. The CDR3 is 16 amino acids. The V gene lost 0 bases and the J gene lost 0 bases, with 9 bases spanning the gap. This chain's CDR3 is CASGLVAQSSYNEQFF. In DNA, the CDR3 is TGTGCTAGTGGTTTGGTGGCACAGAGCTCCTACAATGAGCAGTTCTTC.

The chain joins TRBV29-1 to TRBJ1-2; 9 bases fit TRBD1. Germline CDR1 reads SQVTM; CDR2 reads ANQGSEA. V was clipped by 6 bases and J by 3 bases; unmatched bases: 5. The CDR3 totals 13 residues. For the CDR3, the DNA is TGCAGCGTGGGGGGACAGGGCGACTATGGCTACACCTTC. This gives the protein CSVGGQGDYGYTF.

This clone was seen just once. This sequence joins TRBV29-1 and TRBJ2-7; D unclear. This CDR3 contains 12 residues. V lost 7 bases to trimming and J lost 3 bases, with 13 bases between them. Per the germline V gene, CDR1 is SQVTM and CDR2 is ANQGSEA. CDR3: CSAQKPGYEQYF. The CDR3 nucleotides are TGCAGCGCCCAGAAGCCGGGCTACGAGCAGTACTTC.

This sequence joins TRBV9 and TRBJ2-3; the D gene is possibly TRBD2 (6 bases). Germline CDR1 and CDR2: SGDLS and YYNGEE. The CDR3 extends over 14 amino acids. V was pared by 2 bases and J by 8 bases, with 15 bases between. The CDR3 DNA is TGTGCCAGCAGCGTTTCCGGGGAGGCGGGTACGCAGTATTTT. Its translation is CASSVSGEAGTQYF.

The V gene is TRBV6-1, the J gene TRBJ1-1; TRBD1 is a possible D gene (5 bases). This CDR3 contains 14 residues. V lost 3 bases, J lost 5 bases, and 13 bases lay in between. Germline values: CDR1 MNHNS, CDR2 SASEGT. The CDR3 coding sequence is TGTGCCAGCAGTGACCCGGGCCGGGGGACTGAAGCTTTCTTT. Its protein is CASSDPGRGTEAFF.

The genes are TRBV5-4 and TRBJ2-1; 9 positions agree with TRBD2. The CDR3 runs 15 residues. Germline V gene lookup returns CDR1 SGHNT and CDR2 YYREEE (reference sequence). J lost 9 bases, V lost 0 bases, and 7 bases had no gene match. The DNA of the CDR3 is TGTGCCAGCAGCTTGGTGTTAGCGGGAGATCTTGAGCAGTTCTTC. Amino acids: CASSLVLAGDLEQFF.

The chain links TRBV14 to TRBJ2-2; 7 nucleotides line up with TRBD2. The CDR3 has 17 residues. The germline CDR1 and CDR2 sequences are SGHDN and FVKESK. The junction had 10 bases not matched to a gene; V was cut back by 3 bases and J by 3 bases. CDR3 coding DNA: TGTGCCAGCAGCCACCCCCTGACTAGCCGACACACCGGGGAGCTGTTTTTT. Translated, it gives CASSHPLTSRHTGELFF.

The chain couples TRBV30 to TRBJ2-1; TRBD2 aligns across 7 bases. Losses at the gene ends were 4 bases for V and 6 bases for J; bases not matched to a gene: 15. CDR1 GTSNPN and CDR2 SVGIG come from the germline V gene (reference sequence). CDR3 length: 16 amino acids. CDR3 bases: TGTGCCTGGATTCCCAGCGGGGTCCCCGCCTTCAATGAGCAGTTCTTC. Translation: CAWIPSGVPAFNEQFF.

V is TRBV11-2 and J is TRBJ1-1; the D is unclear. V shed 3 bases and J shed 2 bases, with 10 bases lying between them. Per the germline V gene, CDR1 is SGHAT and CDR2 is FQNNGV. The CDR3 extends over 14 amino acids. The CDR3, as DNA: TGTGCCAGCAGCTTTGGAGGGATTAACACTGAAGCTTTCTTT. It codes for CASSFGGINTEAFF.

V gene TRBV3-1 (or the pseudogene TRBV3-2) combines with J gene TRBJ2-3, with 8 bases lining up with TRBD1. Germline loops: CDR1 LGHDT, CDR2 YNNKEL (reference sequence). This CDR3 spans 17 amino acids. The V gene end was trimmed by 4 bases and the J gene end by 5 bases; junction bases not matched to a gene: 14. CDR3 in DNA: TGTGCCAGCAGCCCGACGCGGCCAGGGGGCAGACGAGATACGCAGTATTTT. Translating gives CASSPTRPGGRRDTQYF.

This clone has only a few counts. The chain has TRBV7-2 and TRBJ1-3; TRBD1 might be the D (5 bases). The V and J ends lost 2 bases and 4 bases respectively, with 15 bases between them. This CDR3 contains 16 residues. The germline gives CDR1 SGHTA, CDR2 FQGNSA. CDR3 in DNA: TGTGCCAGCAGCTTAAACGCAGCCCGGGGGGGAAACACCATATATTTT. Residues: CASSLNAARGGNTIYF.

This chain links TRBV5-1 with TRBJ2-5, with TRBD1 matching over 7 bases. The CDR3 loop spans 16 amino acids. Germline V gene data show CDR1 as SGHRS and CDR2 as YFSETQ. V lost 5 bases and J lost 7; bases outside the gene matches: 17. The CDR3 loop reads CASSSSRGQNTGTQYF. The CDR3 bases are TGCGCCAGCAGTTCTTCCAGGGGACAGAATACGGGGACCCAGTACTTC.